The 27 T cell receptor beta chains below were found in one sample sequenced in a study of T cell repertoires in cytomegalovirus infection. TCRdb ran MiXCR on the reads and lists one entry per CDR3 protein. The top ten clones hold 13% of a sample with 900,000 to 950,000 distinct CDR3 sequences, 31% of them seen once. Their cognate antigens are unknown. The starting material was cultured CD8+ T cells from PBMCs, obtained from culture after CMV antigen stimulation. The source is a human donor in good health (CMV status not recorded). Some clones in this sample may be carry-over from other donors' samples.

The chain recombines TRBV28 with TRBJ2-5; D is possibly TRBD2 (5 bases). Germline CDR1 reads MDHEN; CDR2 reads SYDVKM. This CDR3 is 14 amino acids long. Trimming removed 8 bases from V and 3 bases from J, with 16 bases in between. Here the CDR3 reads CASEQEGYEETQYF. CDR3 sequence (DNA): TGTGCCAGCGAGCAAGAGGGATACGAAGAGACCCAGTACTTC. The full variable domain, with the rest looked up from reference TRBV28 and TRBJ2-5, is DVKVTQSSRYLVKRTGEKVFLECVQDMDHENMFWYRQDPGLGLRLIYFSYDVKMKEKGDIPEGYSVSREKKERFSLILESASTNQTSMYLCASEQEGYEETQYFGPGTRLLVL.

This clonotype was seen a few times. In nucleotides, the CDR3 is TGTGCCAGCAGCACCGGGACAATCAAATACGAGCAGTACTTC. Translation gives CASSTGTIKYEQYF. The rearrangement joins TRBV7-9 to TRBJ2-7, with D possibly matching TRBD1 (6 bases). V lost 5 bases, J lost 4 bases, and 15 bases lay in between. The CDR3 contains 14 residues. The germline V gene has CDR1 SEHNR and CDR2 FQNEAQ (reference sequence).

The gene calls are TRBV5-1 and TRBJ1-2, with 9 bases identical to TRBD1. The CDR3 sequence is 15 residues long. With 1 base clipped from V and 3 bases from J, the junction kept 4 bases outside the gene matches. Per the germline V gene, CDR1 is SGHRS and CDR2 is YFSETQ. CDR3 amino acids: CASSLPGDRDYGYTF. The CDR3 nucleotides are TGCGCCAGCAGCTTGCCCGGGGACAGGGACTATGGCTACACCTTC.

This clonotype was observed a few times. This sequence joins TRBV6-1 and TRBJ2-2; D is uncertain. V was pared by 7 bases and J by 6 bases, with 15 bases between. This CDR3 is 14 amino acids long. Germline V gene sequence: CDR1 MNHNS, CDR2 SASEGT. The CDR3 region is CASNPSGISGELFF. CDR3 sequence (DNA): TGTGCCAGCAACCCCAGTGGGATCTCCGGGGAGCTGTTTTTT.

This clonotype was detected once. The chain is built from TRBV13 and TRBJ1-4, with TRBD1 identical over 10 bases. With 6 bases clipped from V and 6 bases from J, the junction kept 7 bases outside the gene matches. Looked up from germline, CDR1 is PRHDT and CDR2 is FYEKMQ (reference sequence). The CDR3 consists of 15 residues. The CDR3 is CASSLGQGEYEKLFF. The CDR3 DNA reads as TGTGCCAGCAGTCTCGGACAGGGGGAGTATGAAAAACTGTTTTTT.

The gene calls are TRBV19 and TRBJ2-2; no clear D. Germline V gene sequence: CDR1 LNHDA, CDR2 SQIVND (reference sequence). This CDR3 spans 12 amino acids. With 3 bases removed from V and 4 bases from J, the gap between germline ends came to 3 bases. The CDR3 here is CASSIFTGELFF. Written as DNA, the CDR3 is TGTGCCAGTAGTATCTTCACCGGGGAGCTGTTTTTT.

The rearrangement links TRBV13 to TRBJ1-1; a possible D gene is TRBD1 (5 bases). This CDR3 comprises 18 residues. Germline V gene data show CDR1 as PRHDT and CDR2 as FYEKMQ (reference sequence). Deletions cut 5 bases from V and 0 bases from J, with 22 bases between. CDR3 DNA: TGTGCCAGCAGCAGCGTCAGGGAGGGTGTTGGCATGAACACTGAAGCTTTCTTT. This codes for CASSSVREGVGMNTEAFF.

The rearrangement links TRBV7-8 to TRBJ2-1; TRBD2 aligns across 7 bases. There are 15 residues in the CDR3. The germline gives CDR1 SGHVS, CDR2 FQNEAQ. V shed 5 bases, J shed 4 bases, and the junction held 8 bases outside the gene matches. The CDR3 spells CASSISPGRYNEQFF. The CDR3 DNA reads TGTGCCAGCAGCATTTCCCCCGGGAGGTACAATGAGCAGTTCTTC.

There are a few counts of this clonotype. The chain links TRBV12-3 or TRBV12-4 to TRBJ2-2, with D perhaps TRBD1 (5 bases). This CDR3 is built from 14 residues. V was pared by 5 bases and J by 4 bases, with 11 bases between. CDR3 amino acids: CASSPDSFTGELFF. The CDR3 DNA reads as TGTGCCAGCAGTCCAGACAGTTTCACCGGGGAGCTGTTTTTT.

V usage is TRBV2 and J usage is TRBJ1-3; 9 bases are shared with TRBD1. This CDR3 contains 15 residues. After removal of 5 bases from V and 8 bases from J, the junction contained 10 bases not matched to a gene. Germline V gene data show CDR1 as SNHLY and CDR2 as FYNNEI. Written as DNA, the CDR3 is TGTGCCAGCAGTATCAGGACAGGGGAGATGGACACCATATATTTT. This gives the protein CASSIRTGEMDTIYF. Looking up the rest from reference TRBV2 and TRBJ1-3 gives the full variable domain: EPEVTQTPSHQVTQMGQEVILRCVPISNHLYFYWYRQILGQKVEFLVSFYNNEISEKSEIFDDQFSVERPDGSNFTLKIRSTKLEDSAMYFCASSIRTGEMDTIYFGEGSWLTVV.

V usage is TRBV15 and J usage is TRBJ1-3, with D tentatively TRBD1 (5 bases). The CDR3 consists of 15 residues. From germline, CDR1 is LNHNV and CDR2 YYDKDF (reference sequence). V gave up 0 bases and J gave up 4 bases, with 10 bases separating them. The CDR3 DNA follows: TGTGCCACCAGCAGAGATCTGGGGCTAGGAAACACCATATATTTT. Translating gives CATSRDLGLGNTIYF.

The chain links TRBV27 to TRBJ2-1; TRBD2 agrees at 15 bases. The V and J ends lost 3 bases and 12 bases, in that order; junction bases with no gene match: 9. Germline CDR1 and CDR2: MNHEY and SMNVEV (reference sequence). This CDR3 has 16 amino acids. CDR3 protein: CASSFWTSGGGLGQFF. CDR3 coding DNA: TGTGCCAGCAGTTTTTGGACTAGCGGGGGGGGCCTTGGGCAGTTCTTC.

V gene TRBV7-6 combines with J gene TRBJ1-5; 7 nucleotides align to TRBD1. Trimming took 5 bases from V and 3 from J; bases not matched to a gene: 10. CDR3 size: 16 residues. CDR1 SGHVS and CDR2 FNYEAQ come from the germline V gene. In DNA form, the CDR3 reads TGTGCCAGCAGCGGACGGGACAGCCGAATCAATCAGCCCCAGCATTTT. This sequence encodes CASSGRDSRINQPQHF. The full variable domain, in which reference TRBV7-6 and TRBJ1-5 provide the parts outside the CDR3, is GAGVSQSPRYKVTKRGQDVALRCDPISGHVSLYWYRQALGQGPEFLTYFNYEAQQDKSGLPNDRFSAERPEGSISTLTIQRTEQRDSAMYRCASSGRDSRINQPQHFGDGTRLSIL.

This clonotype was seen a handful of times. CDR3 residues: CATSREAQDFYEQYV. Here the CDR3 DNA reads TGTGCCACCAGCAGAGAGGCGCAGGATTTCTACGAGCAGTACGTC. V gene TRBV15 combines with J gene TRBJ2-7; D remains unclear. CDR1 LNHNV and CDR2 YYDKDF come from the germline V gene (reference sequence). The length of the CDR3 is 15 residues. The ends were cut back, 0 bases at V and 3 bases at J, with 12 bases in the middle.

This clonotype was seen a handful of times. V usage is TRBV7-6 and J usage is TRBJ1-1; no firm D call. Germline V gives CDR1 SGHVS, CDR2 FNYEAQ. The CDR3 consists of 18 residues. V was shortened by 5 bases and J by 0 bases, with 22 bases between the two germline ends. CDR3 DNA sequence: TGTGCCAGCAGCCCACTCGGGCTTATGGAGTACATGAACACTGAAGCTTTCTTT. Encoded protein: CASSPLGLMEYMNTEAFF.

The sample holds one count of this clonotype. The conserved final phenylalanine or tryptophan is absent from the CDR3, which likely points to a read error. J is TRBJ2-3 and V is TRBV11-3; D not resolved. The ends were cut back, 8 bases at V and 2 bases at J, with 17 bases in the middle. This CDR3 has 15 residues. Germline V gene lookup returns CDR1 SGHNT and CDR2 YENEEA. The CDR3 DNA reads as TGTGCCAGCGTCATGGGTGGCAGAGACACAGATACGCAGTATTAT. It specifies CASVMGGRDTDTQYY.

J is TRBJ2-6 and V is TRBV10-3; 11 positions agree with TRBD1. Germline lookup yields CDR1 ENHRY and CDR2 SYGVKD. This CDR3 is built from 21 residues. V shed 0 bases, J shed 4 bases, and the junction held 14 bases outside the gene matches. CDR3 loop: CAISESSGTGGRRLGANVLTF. CDR3 DNA: TGTGCCATCAGTGAGTCTTCAGGGACAGGGGGGCGACGGCTCGGGGCCAACGTCCTGACTTTC.

This clonotype has just a few counts. V and J are TRBV7-9 and TRBJ1-1; 7 positions agree with TRBD1. CDR1 and CDR2 (germline): SEHNR, FQNEAQ (reference sequence). With V trimmed by 1 base and J by 0 bases, 5 bases remained unmatched. The CDR3 extends over 16 amino acids. CDR3 in DNA: TGTGCCAGCAGCTTAGGCCCAGGGGGATTGAACACTGAAGCTTTCTTT. Protein product: CASSLGPGGLNTEAFF.

A note on this clonotype: Mismatch with germline at one junction end may stem from a read error. The chain combines TRBV6-1 with TRBJ2-7; 13 positions match TRBD2. Germline CDR1 MNHNS, CDR2 SASEGT. The CDR3 consists of 12 residues. The CDR3 DNA reads as TGTGCCACCGGACTAGCGGGGGCCTCGTCCTTCTTC. The encoded protein is CATGLAGASSFF.

The chain employs TRBV6-2 or TRBV6-3 and TRBJ1-6, with a tentative D call TRBD1 (6 bases). The length of the CDR3 is 15 residues. Germline CDR1 reads MNHEY; CDR2 reads SVGEGT. V gave up 2 bases and J gave up 7 bases, with 12 bases separating them. CDR3 residues: CASSYLRGGNSPLHF. The CDR3 DNA follows: TGTGCCAGCAGTTACCTGCGGGGGGGCAATTCACCCCTCCACTTT.

J is TRBJ1-2 and V is TRBV6-2 or TRBV6-3; 9 bases fit TRBD1. The germline V gene encodes CDR1 MNHEY and CDR2 SVGEGT. The trim removed 2 bases at V and 3 bases at J, leaving 4 bases unmatched. This CDR3 contains 15 residues. CDR3 region: CASSYGRQGDYGYTF. The CDR3 bases are TGTGCCAGCAGTTACGGGCGACAGGGGGACTATGGCTACACCTTC.

This clonotype was detected only once. The V call is TRBV2, the J call TRBJ1-6; D is unresolved. The CDR3 loop spans 12 amino acids. CDR1 is SNHLY and CDR2 is FYNNEI in the germline V gene. The V gene lost 7 bases and the J gene lost 14 bases, with 15 bases spanning the gap. The CDR3 loop reads CASKDRAPTLHF. CDR3 DNA sequence: TGTGCCAGCAAGGACCGAGCTCCCACCCTCCACTTT.

A few counts support this clonotype. The V call is TRBV2, the J call TRBJ2-1, with 11 bases lining up with TRBD2. The CDR3 spans 16 residues. Per germline, CDR1 SNHLY and CDR2 FYNNEI. Germline trimming cut 6 bases from V and 4 bases from J; bases unmatched to any gene: 8. CDR3 nucleotide sequence: TGTGCCAGCAGCGCCAAGGGACTAGCGGTTTACAATGAGCAGTTCTTC. Translation gives CASSAKGLAVYNEQFF.

In its sample, this clonotype was seen many times. This chain connects TRBV6-1 to TRBJ1-5, with D possibly being TRBD1 (6 bases). Germline V CDR1 and CDR2: MNHNS, SASEGT. V was clipped by 4 bases and J by 0 bases, with 22 bases between them. CDR3 size: 19 residues. CDR3 loop: CASSAVAGHPSYSNQPQHF. CDR3 bases: TGTGCCAGCAGTGCGGTGGCGGGACATCCCTCCTATAGCAATCAGCCCCAGCATTTT.

The CDR3 region has the DNA TGCAGTGCTAGACCCAGGGACAGGGCATCCTACAATGAGCAGTTCTTC. Amino acid sequence: CSARPRDRASYNEQFF. The chain is built from TRBV20-1 and TRBJ2-1; the match to TRBD1 covers 9 bases. V shed 2 bases and J 1 base; nucleotides not matched to a gene: 6. Germline lookup yields CDR1 DFQATT and CDR2 SNEGSKA (reference sequence). This CDR3 contains 16 residues.

This rearrangement joins TRBV4-1 to TRBJ2-1, with TRBD2 matching 9 bases. There are 17 residues in the CDR3. Trimming cost V 0 bases and J 4 bases; bases outside gene matches: 7. Germline lookup yields CDR1 MGHRA and CDR2 YSYEKL. The CDR3 loop reads CASSQDPQRGDYNEQFF. The CDR3 DNA reads TGCGCCAGCAGCCAAGATCCTCAGCGGGGGGATTACAATGAGCAGTTCTTC.

The gene calls are TRBV12-3 or TRBV12-4 and TRBJ2-2; TRBD2 might be the D (5 bases). The V end was cut by 4 bases, the J end by 2 bases, with 17 bases between. The CDR3 contains 17 residues. CDR3 coding DNA: TGTGCCAGCAGTTGCGAGGGCCCGGGATGTAACACCGGGGAGCTGTTTTTT. Encoded protein: CASSCEGPGCNTGELFF.